Following are 8 T cell receptor beta chains from one sample sequenced in a study of blood T cell repertoires in COVID-19 (dated by TCRdb to about 2020). Receptor amplification or capture employed the immunoSEQ multiplex PCR assay. TCRdb obtained this table from immuneACCESS and retained in-frame rearrangements with V and J assigned. These tables miss some clones; where compared with another copy, unresolved V genes account for less than half of the shortfall, and the remainder is unexplained. This sample holds about 110,000 clones; more than 70% were observed only once. The ten most abundant clones make up 5.5% to 8% of the sample. Sequenced sample: peripheral blood. Receptor source: a man over 45 with active or convalescent COVID-19.

The chain combines TRBV20-1 with TRBJ1-2; no definite D call. Germline V gene lookup returns CDR1 DFQATT and CDR2 SNEGSKA (reference sequence). V dropped 5 bases and J dropped 8 bases, with 6 bases sitting between them. The CDR3 covers 9 residues. CDR3 loop: CSAQIGYTF. The CDR3 DNA is TGCAGTGCTCAAATCGGCTACACCTTC.

This chain connects TRBV5-1 to TRBJ2-5; 11 bases are shared with TRBD2. The ends lost 4 bases at V and 9 bases at J; junction bases unmatched: 8. From germline, CDR1 is SGHRS and CDR2 YFSETQ. CDR3 length equals 14 residues. CDR3 residues: CASSTTSGADAQYF. The CDR3 DNA is TGCGCCAGCAGCACGACTAGCGGGGCGGACGCCCAGTACTTC.

This clone showed up just a few times. The gene calls are TRBV5-5 and TRBJ1-5; 7 nucleotides agree with TRBD1. Germline CDR1 is SGHKS and CDR2 is YYEKEE (reference sequence). After removal of 6 bases from V and 3 bases from J, the junction contained 9 bases not matched to a gene. CDR3 length: 15 amino acids. The CDR3: CASTEQGLINQPQHF. CDR3 coding DNA: TGTGCCAGCACAGAACAGGGGCTGATCAATCAGCCCCAGCATTTT.

This clone occurred once. The chain joins TRBV4-3 to TRBJ2-7; possible D gene TRBD2, 5 bases. Germline CDR1 reads LGHNA; CDR2 reads YSLEER. The CDR3 runs 13 residues. The V and J ends lost 0 bases and 4 bases respectively, with 7 bases between them. The CDR3 sequence: CASSQERAYEQYF. As DNA, the CDR3 is TGCGCCAGCAGCCAAGAGAGGGCGTACGAGCAGTACTTC.

This chain connects TRBV9 to TRBJ1-3; TRBD1 matches 7 bases. The CDR3 loop spans 15 amino acids. Germline V gene lookup returns CDR1 SGDLS and CDR2 YYNGEE. J lost 0 bases, V lost 4 bases, and 4 bases had no gene match. The CDR3 DNA follows: TGTGCCAGCAGCAGCAGGACAGGCTCTGGAAACACCATATATTTT. Amino acids: CASSSRTGSGNTIYF.

J is TRBJ2-7 and V is TRBV28; 9 bases align to TRBD1. The junction had 8 bases not matched to a gene; V was cut back by 5 bases and J by 6 bases. The germline CDR1 and CDR2 sequences are MDHEN and SYDVKM. This CDR3 contains 14 residues. CDR3 in DNA: TGTGCCAGCAGTCCCCGGGACAGGGTACGCGAGCAGTACTTC. This sequence encodes CASSPRDRVREQYF.

This rearrangement joins TRBV9 to TRBJ1-1; 7 bases map to TRBD1. This CDR3 contains 16 residues. Germline V gives CDR1 SGDLS, CDR2 YYNGEE. Germline trimming cut 0 bases from V and 1 base from J; bases unmatched to any gene: 6. CDR3 amino acids: CASSVEGAGANTEAFF. Written as DNA, the CDR3 is TGTGCCAGCAGCGTAGAGGGGGCAGGAGCGAACACTGAAGCTTTCTTT.

The rearrangement links TRBV5-1 to TRBJ1-6, with 8 nucleotides matching TRBD1. V dropped 4 bases and J dropped 6; count of bases not matched to a gene: 3. Germline assignment: CDR1 SGHRS and CDR2 YFSETQ. The CDR3 is 14 residues long. The CDR3 loop reads CASSLGQGNSPLHF. CDR3 nucleotides: TGCGCCAGCAGCCTTGGACAGGGTAATTCACCCCTCCACTTT.